This paragraph covers one T cell receptor beta chain sequence. The antigen remains unidentified. Samples of blood were obtained at baseline, on cycle 4 day 1, and on cycle 7 day 1. These data are taken from a study of OX40 agonist ivuxolimab in advanced cancers. Across the whole study: At roughly 83% male, the cohort had a mean age of 60 years, ranging from about 20 to 79. The study's findings and limits: Clonal expansion was seen in CD4+ and CD8+ blood T cells by week 6 at 0.1 to 3.0 mg/kg.

The germline V gene has CDR1 ENHRY and CDR2 SYGVKD. The CDR3 length is 17 residues. V lost 10 bases, J lost 5 bases, and 19 bases stayed unmatched. Only in-frame clones appear in the TCRdb table, and some are missing; sequencing was by immunoSEQ multiplex PCR. The sample yields more than 95,000 clones, 85% to 95% seen once. The chain joins TRBV10-3 to TRBJ2-3, with 9 bases aligning to TRBD1. The sequences come from CD4+ or CD8+ T cells sorted from blood, collected in a trial of the OX40 agonist ivuxolimab. This receptor was obtained from an adult with an advanced solid tumor such as melanoma, head and neck, liver or kidney cancer. The CDR3 loop reads CATQPTNRDREGDTQYF. The CDR3 DNA sequence: TGTGCCACCCAACCGACAAACCGGGACAGGGAAGGAGATACGCAGTATTTT.